The 21 T cell receptor beta chains below were found in one sample sequenced in a study of T-cell reconstitution after alpha-beta-depleted transplantation in children. The authors prepared the TCRbeta library with unique molecular identifiers. TCRdb redid the calling of the PCR reads with MiXCR, one entry per CDR3 protein. This table has about 640,000 distinct CDR3 sequences, around a sixth appearing once. The sequenced sample was PBMCs from the stem cell graft donor, obtained from the stem cell graft. The receptors shown here come from a human donor who donated a stem cell graft to a child with acute myeloid leukemia.

This clonotype was detected ten times or more. The J gene is TRBJ2-1, the V gene TRBV20-1; D is tentatively TRBD1 or TRBD2 (7 bases each). V dropped 7 bases and J dropped 3 bases, with 16 bases sitting between them. This CDR3 has 14 residues. Germline V lookup: CDR1 DFQATT, CDR2 SNEGSKA (reference sequence). The DNA for the CDR3 is TGCAGTGAAGGGAGGGCAGGGGGCTACAATGAGCAGTTCTTC. This gives the protein CSEGRAGGYNEQFF.

The gene calls are TRBV7-8 and TRBJ2-7; 7 nucleotides match TRBD1. CDR3 size: 16 residues. Per germline, CDR1 SGHVS and CDR2 FQNEAQ. After removal of 5 bases from V and 1 base from J, the junction contained 11 bases not matched to a gene. The CDR3 protein is CASSHGWDRNSYEQYV. In DNA form, the CDR3 reads TGTGCCAGCAGCCACGGTTGGGACAGAAATTCCTACGAGCAGTACGTC.

The chain links TRBV7-8 to TRBJ2-5; D is perhaps TRBD1 or TRBD2 (6 bases each). This CDR3 spans 14 amino acids. Trimming took 5 bases from V and 3 from J, leaving 13 bases between them. The germline gives CDR1 SGHVS, CDR2 FQNEAQ. The CDR3 sequence: CASSPMGGEETQYF. The CDR3 DNA is TGTGCCAGCAGCCCGATGGGGGGCGAAGAGACCCAGTACTTC.

This clonotype was recorded a few times. The chain joins TRBV30 to TRBJ2-5; no reliable D call. This CDR3 is 15 amino acids long. Germline values: CDR1 GTSNPN, CDR2 SVGIG (reference sequence). Trimming took off 1 base at V and 2 bases at J, with 14 bases between the two ends. CDR3 nucleotide sequence: TGTGCCTGGAGTGGGGATGGGGTGGGTCAAGAGACCCAGTACTTC. Translating gives CAWSGDGVGQETQYF.

This clonotype was recorded many times. The J gene is TRBJ2-3, the V gene TRBV20-1; D is tentatively TRBD1 or TRBD2 (6 bases each). CDR1 DFQATT and CDR2 SNEGSKA come from the germline V gene (reference sequence). V shed 5 bases and J shed 2 bases, with 17 bases lying between them. The CDR3 covers 15 residues. The CDR3 here is CSAPFGGHYTDTQYF. In DNA form, the CDR3 reads TGCAGTGCTCCCTTCGGGGGCCACTACACAGATACGCAGTATTTT.

This clonotype occurred many times. V is TRBV29-1 and J is TRBJ1-2; D unclear. The CDR3 covers 13 residues. V was pared by 1 base and J by 4 bases, with 10 bases between. The germline CDR1 and CDR2 sequences are SQVTM and ANQGSEA. The CDR3 nucleotides read TGCAGCGTTGAAGGGTTGGCCCGCTATGGCTACACCTTC. This encodes CSVEGLARYGYTF.

This clonotype was recorded many times. This chain uses TRBV20-1 with TRBJ2-1; unclear D gene. CDR3 size: 13 residues. CDR1 is DFQATT and CDR2 is SNEGSKA in the germline V gene (reference sequence). V lost 1 base and J 9 bases, leaving 13 bases between the germline ends. This chain's CDR3 is CSARGGVIREQFF. The CDR3 DNA reads TGCAGTGCTAGAGGTGGCGTAATCCGTGAGCAGTTCTTC.

The CDR3 sequence: CASSLVGLRGHEQFF. Here the CDR3 DNA reads TGCGCCAGCAGCTTGGTCGGTCTCCGAGGCCATGAGCAGTTCTTC. This chain joins TRBV5-1 and TRBJ2-1; no firm D call. Germline assignment: CDR1 SGHRS and CDR2 YFSETQ. V gave up 0 bases and J gave up 8 bases, with 15 bases separating them. This CDR3 is built from 15 residues.

In its sample, this clonotype was seen many times. The rearrangement joins TRBV20-1 to TRBJ1-2, with D maybe TRBD1 (5 bases). The CDR3 runs 14 residues. CDR1 DFQATT and CDR2 SNEGSKA come from the germline V gene (reference sequence). Trimming stripped 5 bases from V and 6 bases from J, with 19 bases between. CDR3 amino acids: CSAAKGATPDGYTF. CDR3 in DNA: TGCAGTGCTGCCAAAGGGGCCACCCCCGATGGCTACACCTTC.

This clonotype appeared a few times. J is TRBJ2-1 and V is TRBV24-1; the D gene is possibly TRBD2 (6 bases). CDR1 is KGHDR and CDR2 is SFDVKD in the germline V gene. V shed 5 bases and J shed 6 bases, with 13 bases lying between them. This CDR3 comprises 14 residues. The CDR3 coding sequence is TGTGCCACCAGTGCTCGCGGGGCAGTCAATGAGCAGTTCTTC. It yields the protein CATSARGAVNEQFF.

The V call is TRBV5-1, the J call TRBJ1-2, with D tentatively TRBD1 (5 bases). The V gene lost 1 base and the J gene lost 7 bases, with 14 bases spanning the gap. Germline CDR1 is SGHRS and CDR2 is YFSETQ. The length of the CDR3 is 14 residues. The CDR3 spells CASSLTGQERGYTF. The DNA of the CDR3 is TGCGCCAGCAGCTTGACAGGCCAAGAACGTGGCTACACCTTC.

The chain has TRBV5-1 and TRBJ2-2; D is uncertain. The germline V gene encodes CDR1 SGHRS and CDR2 YFSETQ. The CDR3 length is 15 residues. V was clipped by 2 bases and J by 4 bases, with 12 bases between them. Here the CDR3 reads CASSFGLQSTGELFF. Here the CDR3 DNA reads TGCGCCAGCAGCTTCGGGTTGCAATCCACCGGGGAGCTGTTTTTT.

The chain carries TRBV20-1 and TRBJ2-3; TRBD1 is a possible D gene (5 bases). In germline, CDR1 is DFQATT, CDR2 SNEGSKA (reference sequence). V was clipped by 8 bases and J by 0 bases, with 15 bases between them. The CDR3 has 14 amino acids. CDR3 region: CSSPGSSSTDTQYF. CDR3 sequence (DNA): TGCAGTTCCCCAGGGTCCTCTAGCACAGATACGCAGTATTTT.

This chain connects TRBV4-2 to TRBJ1-5; D possibly corresponds to TRBD1 (5 bases). The CDR3 consists of 23 residues. The V gene lost 3 bases and the J gene lost 3 bases, with 36 bases spanning the gap. The V gene's germline CDR1 is LGHNA and CDR2 YNFKEQ. DNA of the CDR3: TGTGCCAGCAGCCATATGGGCGTGTCCGTCGCCGGGGCGATGATGCCTATCAATCAGCCCCAGCATTTT. This encodes CASSHMGVSVAGAMMPINQPQHF.

This clonotype was seen more than once but under ten times. The chain is built from TRBV11-1 and TRBJ2-1, with a weak D call TRBD1 (6 bases). The V end lost 5 bases, the J end lost 0 bases, and 14 bases lay between the germline ends. The CDR3 covers 16 residues. Germline loops: CDR1 SGHAT, CDR2 FQDESV (reference sequence). The CDR3 reads CASSGGFLSSYNEQFF. The CDR3 DNA reads as TGTGCCAGCAGCGGGGGCTTCCTCAGCTCCTACAATGAGCAGTTCTTC.

This clonotype was seen more than once but under ten times. This chain uses TRBV7-2 with TRBJ2-7; D may be TRBD2 (5 bases). There are 16 residues in the CDR3. The germline V gene encodes CDR1 SGHTA and CDR2 FQGNSA. Trimming stripped 7 bases from V and 1 base from J, with 20 bases between. CDR3 amino acids: CASTQESGTLSYEQYF. The CDR3 nucleotides read TGTGCCAGCACCCAAGAGAGCGGAACTTTATCCTACGAGCAGTACTTC.

The chain has TRBV2 and TRBJ2-4; a possible D gene is TRBD1 (5 bases). Germline CDR1 is SNHLY and CDR2 is FYNNEI. With 3 bases removed from V and 8 bases from J, the gap between germline ends came to 14 bases. This CDR3 is built from 14 residues. This CDR3 reads CASSDPRGRDIQYF. The CDR3 DNA follows: TGTGCCAGCAGTGATCCAAGGGGCCGGGACATTCAGTACTTC.

This clonotype was seen at least ten times. The J gene is TRBJ2-1, the V gene TRBV29-1; TRBD2 agrees at 14 bases. Trimming took 2 bases from V and 10 from J; bases not matched to a gene: 19. CDR3 length: 19 residues. Germline V gene sequence: CDR1 SQVTM, CDR2 ANQGSEA. The CDR3 nucleotides are TGCAGCGTTGAACTGGACAGGGGGCGAAGACTAGCGGGGGGGCTGGAGCAGTTCTTC. It codes for CSVELDRGRRLAGGLEQFF.

The chain combines TRBV20-1 with TRBJ2-3; 14 nucleotides agree with TRBD2. Trimming took 6 bases from V and 5 from J; bases not matched to a gene: 7. This CDR3 comprises 15 residues. In germline, CDR1 is DFQATT, CDR2 SNEGSKA (reference sequence). CDR3 nucleotide sequence: TGCAGTGCATGGACTAGCGGGGGGTTGGGAGATACGCAGTATTTT. Translating gives CSAWTSGGLGDTQYF.

The V and J genes are TRBV20-1 and TRBJ2-3; D possibly uses TRBD1 or TRBD2 (5 bases each). The V end was cut by 3 bases, the J end by 0 bases, with 13 bases between. In germline, CDR1 is DFQATT, CDR2 SNEGSKA (reference sequence). The length of the CDR3 is 15 residues. Written as DNA, the CDR3 is TGCAGTGCTAGGGGGGAAGCGGCTAGCACAGATACGCAGTATTTT. This translates into CSARGEAASTDTQYF.

In this sample, this clonotype turned up many times. The V call is TRBV20-1, the J call TRBJ1-2; D possibly corresponds to TRBD1 (5 bases). Per the germline V gene, CDR1 is DFQATT and CDR2 is SNEGSKA (reference sequence). The CDR3 has 12 residues. Trimming took 4 bases from V and 7 from J, leaving 13 bases between them. The CDR3 is CSATTGTGGYTF. CDR3 coding DNA: TGCAGTGCTACAACCGGGACTGGTGGCTACACCTTC.